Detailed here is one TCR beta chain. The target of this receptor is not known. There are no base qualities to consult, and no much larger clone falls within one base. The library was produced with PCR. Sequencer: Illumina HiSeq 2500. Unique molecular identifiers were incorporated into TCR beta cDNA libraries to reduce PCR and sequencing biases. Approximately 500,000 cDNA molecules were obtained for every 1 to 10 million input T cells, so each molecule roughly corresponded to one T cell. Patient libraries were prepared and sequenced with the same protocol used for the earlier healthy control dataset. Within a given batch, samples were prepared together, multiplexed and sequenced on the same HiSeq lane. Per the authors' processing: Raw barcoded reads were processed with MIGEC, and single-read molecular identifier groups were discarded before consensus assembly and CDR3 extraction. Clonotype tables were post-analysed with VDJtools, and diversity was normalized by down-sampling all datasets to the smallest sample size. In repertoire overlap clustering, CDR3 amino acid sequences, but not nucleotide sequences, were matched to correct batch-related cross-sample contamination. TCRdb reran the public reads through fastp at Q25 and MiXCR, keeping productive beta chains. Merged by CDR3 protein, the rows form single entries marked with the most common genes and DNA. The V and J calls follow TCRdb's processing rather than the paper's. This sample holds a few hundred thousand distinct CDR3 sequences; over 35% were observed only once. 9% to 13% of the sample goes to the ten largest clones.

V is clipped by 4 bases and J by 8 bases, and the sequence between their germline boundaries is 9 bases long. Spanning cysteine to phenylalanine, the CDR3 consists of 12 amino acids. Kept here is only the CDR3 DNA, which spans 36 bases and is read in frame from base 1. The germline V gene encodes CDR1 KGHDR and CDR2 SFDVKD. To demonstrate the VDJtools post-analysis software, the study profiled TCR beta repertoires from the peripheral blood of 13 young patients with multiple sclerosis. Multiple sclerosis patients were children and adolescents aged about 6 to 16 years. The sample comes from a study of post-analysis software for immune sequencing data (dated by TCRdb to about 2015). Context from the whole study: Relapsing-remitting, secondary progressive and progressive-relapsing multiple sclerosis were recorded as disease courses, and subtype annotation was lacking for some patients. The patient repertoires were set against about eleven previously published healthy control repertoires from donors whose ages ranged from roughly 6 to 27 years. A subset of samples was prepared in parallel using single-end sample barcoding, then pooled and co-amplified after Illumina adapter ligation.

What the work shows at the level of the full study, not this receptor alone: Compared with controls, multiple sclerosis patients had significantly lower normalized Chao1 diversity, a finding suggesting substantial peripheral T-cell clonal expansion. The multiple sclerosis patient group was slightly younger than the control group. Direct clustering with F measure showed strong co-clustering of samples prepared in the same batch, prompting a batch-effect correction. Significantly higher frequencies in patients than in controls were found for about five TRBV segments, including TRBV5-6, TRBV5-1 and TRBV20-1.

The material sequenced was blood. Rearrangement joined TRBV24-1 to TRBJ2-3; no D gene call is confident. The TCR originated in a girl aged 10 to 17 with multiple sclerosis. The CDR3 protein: CATSDGPVTQYF. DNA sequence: TGTGCCACCAGTGACGGACCAGTTACGCAGTATTTT.